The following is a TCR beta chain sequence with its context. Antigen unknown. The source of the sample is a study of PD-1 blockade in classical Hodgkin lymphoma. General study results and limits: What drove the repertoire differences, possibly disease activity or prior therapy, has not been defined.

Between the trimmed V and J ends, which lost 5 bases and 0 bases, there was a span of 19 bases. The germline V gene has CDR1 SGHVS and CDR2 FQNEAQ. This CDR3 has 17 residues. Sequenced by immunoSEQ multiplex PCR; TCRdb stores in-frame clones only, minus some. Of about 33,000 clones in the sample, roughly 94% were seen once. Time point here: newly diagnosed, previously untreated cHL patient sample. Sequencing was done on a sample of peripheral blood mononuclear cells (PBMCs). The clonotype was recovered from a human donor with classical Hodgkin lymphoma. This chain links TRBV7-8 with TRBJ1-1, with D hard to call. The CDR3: CASSPLGGDQLNTEAFF. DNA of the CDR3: TGTGCCAGCAGCCCCCTAGGAGGAGACCAGTTGAACACTGAAGCTTTCTTT. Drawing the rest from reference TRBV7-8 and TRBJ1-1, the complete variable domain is GAGVSQSPRYKVAKRGQDVALRCDPISGHVSLFWYQQALGQGPEFLTYFQNEAQLDKSGLPSDRFFAERPEGSVSTLKIQRTQQEDSAVYLCASSPLGGDQLNTEAFFGQGTRLTVV.